A single sample gave rise to the 27 T cell receptor beta chains below, sequenced in a study of beta chain features in type 1 diabetes. The sequenced template was cDNA made from the entire isolated RNA. Data came from immunoSEQ multiplex PCR; TCRdb stores just in-frame clones and leaves some out. This sample yields 850,000 to 900,000 clones, of which roughly 15% are seen a single time; 0.023% belongs to the top ten. The sample was naive CD4+ T cells from blood. These receptors all come from a woman in her late teens or twenties in good health.

This rearrangement joins TRBV7-9 to TRBJ1-2; unclear D gene. CDR3 length equals 15 residues. V was clipped by 2 bases and J by 5 bases, with 15 bases between them. The V gene's germline CDR1 is SEHNR and CDR2 FQNEAQ (reference sequence). CDR3 amino acids: CASSLSAAPGYGYTF. In DNA, the CDR3 is TGTGCCAGCAGCTTATCGGCGGCGCCGGGGTATGGCTACACCTTC.

The rearrangement joins TRBV7-2 to TRBJ2-1, with D unresolved. The CDR3 consists of 11 residues. Trimming pared 1 base from V and 15 bases from J, leaving 10 bases between. Germline V gene lookup returns CDR1 SGHTA and CDR2 FQGNSA. As DNA, the CDR3 is TGTGCCAGCAGCTTAGGGGGTTTACTGTTCTTC. Translated: CASSLGGLLFF.

This clone was seen a few times. This chain uses TRBV19 with TRBJ2-2; no clear D gene. CDR3 size: 15 residues. Looked up from germline, CDR1 is LNHDA and CDR2 is SQIVND (reference sequence). V dropped 3 bases and J dropped 0 bases, with 8 bases sitting between them. CDR3 sequence reads: CASSMRWTNTGELFF. As DNA, the CDR3 is TGTGCCAGTAGTATGAGGTGGACGAACACCGGGGAGCTGTTTTTT.

This chain connects TRBV5-1 to TRBJ2-2, with D possibly called TRBD1 or TRBD2 (5 bases each). This CDR3 is built from 16 residues. Per germline, CDR1 SGHRS and CDR2 YFSETQ. V lost 1 base and J lost 2, with 12 bases in between. The CDR3 sequence is CASSLYGTANTGELFF. In nucleotides, the CDR3 is TGCGCCAGCAGCTTGTATGGGACGGCAAACACCGGGGAGCTGTTTTTT.

This clone has only a few counts. The V gene is TRBV7-9, the J gene TRBJ2-7; no firm D call. Trimming cost V 5 bases and J 4 bases, with 21 bases left between them. Germline CDR1 SEHNR, CDR2 FQNEAQ (reference sequence). This CDR3 region has 16 residues. Written as DNA, the CDR3 is TGTGCCAGCAGCCTAGTGATTGCGGCCAGAGTATACGAGCAGTACTTC. Protein: CASSLVIAARVYEQYF. Full variable domain (rest looked up from reference TRBV7-9 and TRBJ2-7): DTGVSQNPRHKITKRGQNVTFRCDPISEHNRLYWYRQTLGQGPEFLTYFQNEAQLEKSRLLSDRFSAERPKGSFSTLEIQRTEQGDSAMYLCASSLVIAARVYEQYFGPGTRLTVT.

The chain is built from TRBV28 and TRBJ2-2, with 9 bases that match TRBD1. The CDR3 runs to 17 residues. The germline CDR1 and CDR2 sequences are MDHEN and SYDVKM. V lost 3 bases to trimming and J lost 7 bases; unmatched junction nucleotides: 12. The CDR3 DNA reads TGTGCCAGCAGTTTCGCATACGGGACAGGGATGGACGGGGAGCTGTTTTTT. The encoded protein is CASSFAYGTGMDGELFF.

The CDR3 sequence: CASSRQKYGSYEQYF. In DNA, the CDR3 is TGCGCCAGCAGCCGCCAGAAGTATGGTTCCTACGAGCAGTACTTC. This chain uses TRBV4-3 with TRBJ2-7; D is undetermined. V lost 4 bases, J lost 1 base, and 14 bases lay in between. Germline V gene sequence: CDR1 LGHNA, CDR2 YSLEER. The CDR3 length is 15 residues.

The rearrangement links TRBV9 to TRBJ2-3; 9 nucleotides match TRBD2. Germline CDR1 SGDLS, CDR2 YYNGEE. The CDR3 runs to 15 residues. Trimming cost V 0 bases and J 8 bases; bases outside gene matches: 7. In DNA form, the CDR3 reads TGTGCCAGCAGCGTAGCACCTAGCGGGATAGGTACGCAGTATTTT. Its protein product is CASSVAPSGIGTQYF.

There are a few counts of this clone. The chain carries TRBV7-6 and TRBJ2-1, with 13 bases fitting TRBD2. V lost 2 bases, J lost 5 bases, and 6 bases stayed unmatched. Germline CDR1 is SGHVS and CDR2 is FNYEAQ. The CDR3 is 17 amino acids. The CDR3 region is CASSLTGTSGTDNEQFF. The CDR3, as DNA: TGTGCCAGCAGCTTAACCGGGACTAGCGGGACTGACAATGAGCAGTTCTTC.

In its sample, this clone was seen a few times. The chain carries TRBV4-1 and TRBJ2-5, with TRBD2 matching over 9 bases. Germline CDR1 reads MGHRA; CDR2 reads YSYEKL. Trimming took 5 bases from V and 3 from J; bases not matched to a gene: 4. This CDR3 is 14 amino acids long. The CDR3 DNA reads TGCGCCAGCAGCGGAGTAGCGGGAGAAGAGACCCAGTACTTC. Translated, it gives CASSGVAGEETQYF.

Only a few counts were recorded for this clone. The chain recombines TRBV19 with TRBJ1-4; maybe TRBD1 (5 bases). The CDR3 contains 15 residues. Per the germline V gene, CDR1 is LNHDA and CDR2 is SQIVND (reference sequence). V was clipped by 4 bases and J by 8 bases, with 17 bases between them. CDR3 sequence (DNA): TGTGCCAGTAGTACGCCCGGTGACAGAAGGGAAAAACTGTTTTTT. Its translation: CASSTPGDRREKLFF.

This clone was seen only a few times. The rearrangement links TRBV28 to TRBJ1-1, with D possibly matching TRBD1 (6 bases). This CDR3 contains 16 residues. CDR1 MDHEN and CDR2 SYDVKM come from the germline V gene. V was pared by 7 bases and J by 0 bases, with 18 bases between. The CDR3: CASTEGGSYMNTEAFF. As DNA, the CDR3 is TGTGCCAGCACCGAAGGGGGGTCTTACATGAACACTGAAGCTTTCTTT.

This chain uses TRBV5-1 with TRBJ2-7; D gene unclear. V was clipped by 0 bases and J by 5 bases, with 15 bases between them. This CDR3 contains 15 residues. Germline assignment: CDR1 SGHRS and CDR2 YFSETQ. The CDR3 nucleotides read TGCGCCAGCAGCTTGGAACCGTCGATCTTGAACGAGCAGTACTTC. As protein: CASSLEPSILNEQYF.

The V gene is TRBV27, the J gene TRBJ2-2; D may be TRBD1 or TRBD2 (5 bases each). The CDR3 runs 13 residues. V was trimmed by 9 bases and J by 3 bases, leaving 11 bases between them. Germline assignment: CDR1 MNHEY and CDR2 SMNVEV (reference sequence). CDR3 amino acids: CASSGTHTGELFF. DNA for the CDR3: TGTGCCAGTTCAGGGACCCACACCGGGGAGCTGTTTTTT.

This chain connects TRBV28 to TRBJ1-1, with 7 nucleotides matching TRBD1. The germline V gene has CDR1 MDHEN and CDR2 SYDVKM. With V trimmed by 2 bases and J by 4 bases, 13 bases remained unmatched. The CDR3 extends over 17 amino acids. CDR3 in amino acids: CASSLVGRNRDSTEAFF. The CDR3 bases are TGTGCCAGCAGTTTAGTGGGGAGGAATCGGGACAGCACTGAAGCTTTCTTT.

This chain joins TRBV7-9 and TRBJ1-2; D is undetermined. The CDR3 has 16 amino acids. V gave up 5 bases and J gave up 4 bases, with 20 bases separating them. Germline V CDR1 and CDR2: SEHNR, FQNEAQ (reference sequence). The CDR3 region has the DNA TGTGCCAGCAGCCTCGGGTTGGCTGATCACGGCTATGGCTACACCTTC. This codes for CASSLGLADHGYGYTF.

Of note for this clone: The identical CDR3 is also encoded by other nucleotide sequences in the sample. The CDR3 here is CASSLRVTEAFF. The DNA for the CDR3 is TGTGCCAGCAGCCTCAGGGTCACTGAAGCTTTCTTT. This chain joins TRBV7-2 and TRBJ1-1, with a tentative D call TRBD1 (5 bases). The CDR3 is 12 amino acids. CDR1 SGHTA and CDR2 FQGNSA come from the germline V gene. The V gene lost 5 bases and the J gene lost 4 bases, with 8 bases spanning the gap.

This clone was detected a few times. V gene TRBV10-3 combines with J gene TRBJ2-5; D call uncertain. This CDR3 spans 13 amino acids. CDR1 ENHRY and CDR2 SYGVKD come from the germline V gene. V shed 4 bases and J shed 3 bases, with 9 bases lying between them. The CDR3 nucleotides read TGTGCCATCAGTGTCAGTCAGAAAGAGACCCAGTACTTC. Protein: CAISVSQKETQYF.

This clone was picked up a small number of times. V and J are TRBV15 and TRBJ2-3; D is uncertain. V was clipped by 0 bases and J by 2 bases, with 9 bases between them. Looked up from germline, CDR1 is LNHNV and CDR2 is YYDKDF (reference sequence). The CDR3 spans 15 residues. The CDR3 nucleotides read TGTGCCACCAGCAGAGAAACCGTGAACACAGATACGCAGTATTTT. Translation: CATSRETVNTDTQYF.

A few counts support this clone. The chain carries TRBV25-1 and TRBJ2-3, with D tentatively TRBD2 (5 bases). The CDR3 is 16 amino acids. V lost 1 base and J 5 bases, leaving 16 bases between the germline ends. CDR1 is MGHDK, CDR2 SYGVNS, per germline. Here the CDR3 DNA reads TGTGCCAGCAGTGAATGGCACCGGGAACGAAAAGATACGCAGTATTTT. This encodes CASSEWHRERKDTQYF.

The chain couples TRBV9 to TRBJ1-1, with 8 bases matching TRBD1. The V gene end was trimmed by 3 bases and the J gene end by 0 bases; junction bases not matched to a gene: 10. Looked up from germline, CDR1 is SGDLS and CDR2 is YYNGEE. CDR3 length: 17 residues. This chain's CDR3 is CASSAPTETGVNTEAFF. CDR3 DNA: TGTGCCAGCAGCGCCCCAACAGAGACAGGGGTGAACACTGAAGCTTTCTTT.

The chain combines TRBV2 with TRBJ1-2, with a tentative D call TRBD1 (5 bases). The CDR3 contains 15 residues. Germline-derived CDR1 and CDR2 are SNHLY and FYNNEI. Trimming took 5 bases from V and 2 from J, leaving 15 bases between them. CDR3 sequence (DNA): TGTGCCAGCAGTCCACGGGGGGGTATGAACTATGGCTACACCTTC. Its translation: CASSPRGGMNYGYTF.

There are a few counts of this clone. This chain connects TRBV4-3 to TRBJ2-7; the D gene is possibly TRBD1 (6 bases). Germline CDR1 is LGHNA and CDR2 is YSLEER. The CDR3 covers 16 residues. Trimming took 4 bases from V and 0 from J, leaving 16 bases between them. The CDR3 here is CASSPGLGAGSYEQYF. The CDR3 DNA follows: TGCGCCAGCAGCCCTGGGTTGGGGGCCGGCTCCTACGAGCAGTACTTC.

This clone has only a few counts. The chain uses TRBV28 and TRBJ2-1; D uncertain. The ends were cut back, 4 bases at V and 1 base at J, with 11 bases in the middle. Per the germline V gene, CDR1 is MDHEN and CDR2 is SYDVKM. This CDR3 region has 15 residues. In nucleotides, the CDR3 is TGTGCCAGCAGTTCCTCCCTCTTATCCTACAATGAGCAGTTCTTC. Amino acid sequence: CASSSSLLSYNEQFF.

This clone was seen ten or more times. The J gene is TRBJ2-4, the V gene TRBV7-2, with D unresolved. The V gene lost 1 base and the J gene lost 9 bases, with 4 bases spanning the gap. Germline-derived CDR1 and CDR2 are SGHTA and FQGNSA. This CDR3 comprises 11 residues. CDR3 sequence: CASSLGSIQYF. The CDR3 DNA reads as TGTGCCAGCAGCTTAGGTAGCATTCAGTACTTC. Looking up the rest from reference TRBV7-2 and TRBJ2-4 gives the full variable domain: GAGVSQSPSNKVTEKGKDVELRCDPISGHTALYWYRQSLGQGLEFLIYFQGNSAPDKSGLPSDRFSAERTGGSVSTLTIQRTQQEDSAVYLCASSLGSIQYFGAGTRLSVL.

The rearrangement uses TRBV5-4 and TRBJ1-2; D is possibly TRBD1 (5 bases). Germline CDR1 reads SGHNT; CDR2 reads YYREEE (reference sequence). The length of the CDR3 is 16 residues. The V and J ends lost 3 bases and 8 bases respectively, with 23 bases between them. In DNA form, the CDR3 reads TGTGCCAGCAGCTCGGGGTTGACAGCTATCGGAGGGGGCTACACCTTC. It is translated as CASSSGLTAIGGGYTF.

This rearrangement joins TRBV11-2 to TRBJ2-5; D may be TRBD1 (6 bases). This CDR3 has 14 residues. Germline assignment: CDR1 SGHAT and CDR2 FQNNGV. Deletions cut 5 bases from V and 2 bases from J, with 12 bases between. The chain's CDR3 is CASSTTGLQETQYF. CDR3 in DNA: TGTGCCAGCAGCACCACAGGGCTTCAAGAGACCCAGTACTTC.